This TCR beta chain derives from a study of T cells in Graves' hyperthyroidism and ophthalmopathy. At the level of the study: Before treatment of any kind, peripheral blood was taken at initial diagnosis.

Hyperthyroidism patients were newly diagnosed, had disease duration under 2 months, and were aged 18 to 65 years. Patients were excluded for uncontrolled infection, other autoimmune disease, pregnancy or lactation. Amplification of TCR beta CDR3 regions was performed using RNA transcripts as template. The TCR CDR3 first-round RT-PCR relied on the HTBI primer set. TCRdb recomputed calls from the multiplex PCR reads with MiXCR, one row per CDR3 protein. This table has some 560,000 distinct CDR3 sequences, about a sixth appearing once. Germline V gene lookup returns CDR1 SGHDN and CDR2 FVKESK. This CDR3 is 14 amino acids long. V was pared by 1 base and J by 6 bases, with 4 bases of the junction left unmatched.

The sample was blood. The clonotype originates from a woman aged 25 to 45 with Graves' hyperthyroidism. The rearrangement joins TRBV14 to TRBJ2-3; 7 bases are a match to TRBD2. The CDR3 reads CASSQGTRRDTQYF. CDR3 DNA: TGTGCCAGCAGCCAAGGGACTAGGAGGGATACGCAGTATTTT.